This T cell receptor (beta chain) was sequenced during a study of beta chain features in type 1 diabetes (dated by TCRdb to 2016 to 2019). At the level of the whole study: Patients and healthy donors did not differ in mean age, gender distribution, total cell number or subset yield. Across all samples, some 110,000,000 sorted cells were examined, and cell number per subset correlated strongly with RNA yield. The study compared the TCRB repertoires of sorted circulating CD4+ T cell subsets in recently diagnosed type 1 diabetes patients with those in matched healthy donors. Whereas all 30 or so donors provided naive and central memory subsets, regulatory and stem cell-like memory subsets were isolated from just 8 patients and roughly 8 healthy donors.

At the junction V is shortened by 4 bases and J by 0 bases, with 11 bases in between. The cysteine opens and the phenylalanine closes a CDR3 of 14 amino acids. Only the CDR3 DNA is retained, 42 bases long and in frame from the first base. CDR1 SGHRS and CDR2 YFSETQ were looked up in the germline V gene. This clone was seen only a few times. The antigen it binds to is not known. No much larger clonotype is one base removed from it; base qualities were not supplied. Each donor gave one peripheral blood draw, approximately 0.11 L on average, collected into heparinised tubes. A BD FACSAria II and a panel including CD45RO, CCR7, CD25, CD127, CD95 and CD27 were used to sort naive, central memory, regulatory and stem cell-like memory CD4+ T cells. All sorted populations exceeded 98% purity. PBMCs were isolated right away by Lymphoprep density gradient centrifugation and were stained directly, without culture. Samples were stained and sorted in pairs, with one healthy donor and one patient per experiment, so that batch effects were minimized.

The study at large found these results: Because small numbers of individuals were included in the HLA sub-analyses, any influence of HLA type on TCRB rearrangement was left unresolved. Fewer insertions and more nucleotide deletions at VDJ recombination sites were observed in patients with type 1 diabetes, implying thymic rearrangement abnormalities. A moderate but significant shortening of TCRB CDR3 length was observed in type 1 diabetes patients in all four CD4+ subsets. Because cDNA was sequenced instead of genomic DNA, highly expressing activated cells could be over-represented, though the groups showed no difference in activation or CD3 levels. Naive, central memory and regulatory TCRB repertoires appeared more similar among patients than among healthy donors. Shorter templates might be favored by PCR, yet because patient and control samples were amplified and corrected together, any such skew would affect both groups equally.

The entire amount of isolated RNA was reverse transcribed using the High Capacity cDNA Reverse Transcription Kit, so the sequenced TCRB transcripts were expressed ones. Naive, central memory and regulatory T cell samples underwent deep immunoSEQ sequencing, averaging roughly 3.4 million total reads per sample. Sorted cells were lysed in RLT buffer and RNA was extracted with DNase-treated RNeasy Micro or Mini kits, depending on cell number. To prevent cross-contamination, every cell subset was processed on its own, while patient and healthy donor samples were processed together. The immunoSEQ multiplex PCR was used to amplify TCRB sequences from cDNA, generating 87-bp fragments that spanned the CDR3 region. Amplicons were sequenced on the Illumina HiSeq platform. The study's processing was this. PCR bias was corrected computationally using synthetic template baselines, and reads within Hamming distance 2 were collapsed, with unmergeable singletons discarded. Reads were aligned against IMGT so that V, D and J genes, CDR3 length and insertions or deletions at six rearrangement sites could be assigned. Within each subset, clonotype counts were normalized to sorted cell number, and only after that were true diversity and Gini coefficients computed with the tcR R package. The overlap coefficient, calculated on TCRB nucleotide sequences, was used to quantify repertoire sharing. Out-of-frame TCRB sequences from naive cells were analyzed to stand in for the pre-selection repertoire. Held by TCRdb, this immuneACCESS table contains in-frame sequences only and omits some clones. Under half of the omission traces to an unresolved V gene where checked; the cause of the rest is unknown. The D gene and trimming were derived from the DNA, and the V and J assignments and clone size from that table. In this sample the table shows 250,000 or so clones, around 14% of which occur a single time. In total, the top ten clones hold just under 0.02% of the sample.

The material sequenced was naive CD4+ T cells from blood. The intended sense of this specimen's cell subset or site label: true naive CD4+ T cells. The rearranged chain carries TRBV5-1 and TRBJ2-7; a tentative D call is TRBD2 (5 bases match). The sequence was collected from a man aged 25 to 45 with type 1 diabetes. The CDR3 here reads CASSLGVSSYEQYF. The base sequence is TGCGCCAGCAGCCTCGGGGTAAGCTCCTACGAGCAGTACTTC.